The rows below give T cell receptor beta chains drawn from one sample of a study of control samples from healthy donors and cancer patients. Profiled with immunoSEQ multiplex PCR; TCRdb holds only in-frame clones, not every one. This table has roughly 450,000 clones, about 93% appearing once. Sequenced material: PBMCs. All receptors come from a man aged 35 to 55 with head and neck cancer. Each CDR3 is given with its conserved first and last residue. D genes are given only for firm matches. Expanded clones get a size class; other rows say once, few or many, or leave the size out.

>-|TRBJ2-1|TRBV7-3|-
CASSLTGWINEQFF
TGTGCCAGCAGCTTAACGGGCTGGATCAATGAGCAGTTCTTC
>few|TRBJ1-4|TRBV9|-
CASSSGEKLFF
TGTGCCAGCAGCTCCGGAGAAAAACTGTTTTTT
>-|TRBJ1-5|TRBV29-1|-
CSVQEGLGQPQHF
TGCAGCGTTCAGGAGGGATTGGGTCAGCCCCAGCATTTT
>once|TRBJ2-7|TRBV27|-
CASSLSAGGSYEQYF
TGTGCCAGCAGTTTATCAGCAGGAGGGTCCTACGAGCAGTACTTC
>-|TRBJ1-4|TRBV3-1/TRBV3-2|-
CASSQVGPGPGKLFF
TGTGCCAGCAGCCAAGTAGGTCCAGGGCCCGGAAAACTGTTTTTT
>-|TRBJ2-7|TRBV29-1|-
CSARRGAAHEQYF
TGCAGCGCCCGTCGAGGAGCCGCCCACGAGCAGTACTTC
>-|TRBJ1-1|TRBV11-1|-
CASSFGKNTEAFF
TGTGCCAGCAGCTTCGGGAAGAACACTGAAGCTTTCTTT
>-|TRBJ1-2|TRBV28|-
CASSLVTAGYGYTF
TGTGCCAGCAGTTTGGTTACAGCGGGCTATGGCTACACCTTC
>-|TRBJ2-6|TRBV6-5|-
CASSYSGFPGANVLTF
TGTGCCAGCAGTTATTCAGGGTTTCCTGGGGCCAACGTCCTGACTTTC
>-|TRBJ2-4|TRBV5-6|-
CASSSPRGGSSGIQYF
TGTGCCAGCAGCTCCCCGAGGGGGGGAAGTAGTGGCATTCAGTACTTC
>-|TRBJ2-7|TRBV6-5|TRBD1
CASSQRQGLAYEQYF
TGTGCCAGCAGTCAACGACAGGGCTTAGCCTACGAGCAGTACTTC
>-|TRBJ1-5|TRBV28|-
CASSPTSGTLYSNQPQHF
TGTGCCAGCAGTCCTACCTCCGGGACACTTTATAGCAATCAGCCCCAGCATTTT
>-|TRBJ1-5|TRBV10-2|-
CASSESGHRNQPQHF
TGCGCCAGCAGTGAGTCGGGGCACCGAAATCAGCCCCAGCATTTT
>once|TRBJ1-1|TRBV27|-
CASSLFLGSGTEAFF
TGTGCCAGCAGTTTATTTCTAGGGAGTGGAACTGAAGCTTTCTTT
>-|TRBJ1-2|TRBV12-5|-
CASGLDSSYGYTF
TGTGCTAGTGGTTTGGACTCCTCCTATGGCTACACCTTC
>-|TRBJ1-6|TRBV25-1|-
CASRGDSPLHF
TGTGCCAGCAGGGGAGATTCACCCCTCCACTTT
>-|TRBJ2-3|TRBV6-5|-
CASSYQEFNTQYF
TGTGCCAGCAGTTACCAGGAATTTAATACGCAGTATTTT
>-|TRBJ1-5|TRBV7-8|-
CASSFSTGNQPQHF
TGTGCCAGCAGCTTCTCGACAGGCAATCAGCCCCAGCATTTT
>-|TRBJ2-1|TRBV27|TRBD2
CASSHGVGTSGNEQFF
TGTGCCAGCAGCCACGGAGTTGGGACTAGCGGCAATGAGCAGTTCTTC
>-|TRBJ1-5|TRBV28|-
CASSLFQGSLKPPQHF
TGTGCCAGCAGTCTGTTTCAGGGGTCTTTAAAACCGCCCCAGCATTTT
>-|TRBJ2-1|TRBV6-6|TRBD2
CASSYILAGANEQFF
TGTGCCAGCAGTTACATACTAGCGGGAGCAAATGAGCAGTTCTTC
>-|TRBJ2-5|TRBV7-2|-
CASSFSWLAAQETQYF
TGTGCCAGCAGCTTCTCTTGGTTAGCTGCCCAAGAGACCCAGTACTTC
>-|TRBJ1-4|TRBV13|TRBD1
CASSSQTGSGEKLFF
TGTGCCAGCAGCTCGCAGACAGGGAGCGGCGAAAAACTGTTTTTT
>-|TRBJ1-1|TRBV18|TRBD1
CASSLGQGVVTEAFF
TGTGCCAGCTCATTGGGACAGGGGGTTGTAACTGAAGCTTTCTTT
>-|TRBJ1-6|TRBV27|-
CASSFSGSPLHF
TGTGCCAGCAGTTTTTCGGGTTCACCCCTCCACTTT
>few|TRBJ2-7|TRBV7-2|TRBD2
CASSRSRTSGDSYEQYF
TGTGCCAGCAGCAGATCCCGGACTAGCGGGGATTCTTACGAGCAGTACTTC
>-|TRBJ2-3|TRBV28|TRBD2
CASSLWTSGSSTDTQYF
TGTGCCAGCAGTTTATGGACTAGCGGGTCTAGCACAGATACGCAGTATTTT
>-|TRBJ1-1|TRBV25-1|-
CASCGGNTEAFF
TGTGCCAGCTGTGGGGGAAACACTGAAGCTTTCTTT
>-|TRBJ2-2|TRBV3-1/TRBV3-2|TRBD1
CASSHGGTGRAGELFF
TGTGCCAGCAGCCATGGAGGGACAGGGAGGGCCGGGGAGCTGTTTTTT
>-|TRBJ2-1|TRBV19|-
CASSTKDTTYNEQFF
TGTGCCAGTAGTACAAAGGACACAACCTACAATGAGCAGTTCTTC
>-|TRBJ2-7|TRBV18|-
CASSEDFPPEQYF
TGTGCCAGCTCAGAGGACTTTCCTCCCGAGCAGTACTTC
>few|TRBJ1-1|TRBV12-3/TRBV12-4|-
CASSLRQGSEAFF
TGTGCCAGCAGTTTGAGGCAGGGCTCTGAAGCTTTCTTT
>-|TRBJ2-7|TRBV29-1|-
CSVVRGMRHEQYF
TGCAGCGTTGTACGGGGAATGAGGCACGAGCAGTACTTC
>-|TRBJ2-3|TRBV5-1|TRBD1
CASSLDGQGGDTQYF
TGCGCCAGCAGCTTAGATGGACAGGGGGGAGATACGCAGTATTTT
>once|TRBJ2-3|TRBV18|TRBD2
CASSPRLAGRTDTQYF
TGTGCCAGCTCACCAAGACTAGCGGGGCGCACAGATACGCAGTATTTT
>-|TRBJ1-1|TRBV6-5|-
CASSYTRGARNTEAFF
TGTGCCAGCAGTTACACGAGGGGGGCGAGGAACACTGAAGCTTTCTTT
>-|TRBJ1-5|TRBV3-1/TRBV3-2|-
CASSQERGQPQHF
TGTGCCAGCAGCCAAGAAAGGGGACAGCCCCAGCATTTT